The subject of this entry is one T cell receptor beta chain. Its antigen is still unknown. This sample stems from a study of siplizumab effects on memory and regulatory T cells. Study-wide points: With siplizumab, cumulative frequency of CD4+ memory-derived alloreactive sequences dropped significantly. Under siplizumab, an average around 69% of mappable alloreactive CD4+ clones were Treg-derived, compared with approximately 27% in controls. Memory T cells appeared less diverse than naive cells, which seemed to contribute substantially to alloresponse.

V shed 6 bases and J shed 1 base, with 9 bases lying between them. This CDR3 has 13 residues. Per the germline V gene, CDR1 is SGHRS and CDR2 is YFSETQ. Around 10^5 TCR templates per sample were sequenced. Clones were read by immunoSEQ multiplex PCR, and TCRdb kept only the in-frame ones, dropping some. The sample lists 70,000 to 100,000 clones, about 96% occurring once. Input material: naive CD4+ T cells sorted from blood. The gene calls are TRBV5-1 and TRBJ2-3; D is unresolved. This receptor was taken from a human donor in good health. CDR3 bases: TGCGCCAGCAATGAAGTGGGCACAGATACGCAGTATTTT. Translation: CASNEVGTDTQYF.